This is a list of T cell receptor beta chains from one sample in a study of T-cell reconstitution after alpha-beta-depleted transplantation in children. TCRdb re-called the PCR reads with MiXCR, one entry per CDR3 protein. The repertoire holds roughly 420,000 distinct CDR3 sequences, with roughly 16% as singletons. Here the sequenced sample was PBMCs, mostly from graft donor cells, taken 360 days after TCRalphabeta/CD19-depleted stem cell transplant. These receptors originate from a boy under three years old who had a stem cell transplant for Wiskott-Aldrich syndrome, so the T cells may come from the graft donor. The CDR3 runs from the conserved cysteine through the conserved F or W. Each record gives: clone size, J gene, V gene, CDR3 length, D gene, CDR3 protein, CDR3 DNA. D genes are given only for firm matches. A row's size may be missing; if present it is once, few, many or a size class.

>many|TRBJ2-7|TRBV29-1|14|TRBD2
CSVENPRTSGEQYF
TGCAGCGTTGAAAACCCCCGGACTAGTGGTGAGCAGTACTTC
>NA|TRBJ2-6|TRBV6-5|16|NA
CASSYSIFSGANVLTF
TGTGCCAGCAGTTACTCGATATTCTCTGGGGCCAACGTCCTGACTTTC
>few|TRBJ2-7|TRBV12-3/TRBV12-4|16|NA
CASSLRAKGLRYEQYF
TGTGCCAGCAGTTTACGCGCGAAGGGACTGAGATACGAGCAGTACTTC
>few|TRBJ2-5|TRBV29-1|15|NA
CSVEVPPGPQETQYF
TGCAGCGTTGAGGTCCCACCGGGGCCCCAAGAGACCCAGTACTTC
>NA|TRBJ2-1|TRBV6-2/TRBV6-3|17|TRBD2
CASSYAASGRIYNEQFF
TGTGCCAGCAGTTACGCGGCTAGCGGGAGGATTTACAATGAGCAGTTCTTC
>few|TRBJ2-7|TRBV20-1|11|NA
CSARDGDEQYF
TGCAGTGCTAGAGATGGGGACGAGCAGTACTTC
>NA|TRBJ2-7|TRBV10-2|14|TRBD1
CASSGGTGRSEQYF
TGCGCCAGCAGCGGGGGGACAGGGCGATCCGAGCAGTACTTC
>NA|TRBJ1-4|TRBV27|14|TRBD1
CASSFSGGDEKLFF
TGTGCCAGCAGTTTCTCAGGGGGGGATGAAAAACTGTTTTTT
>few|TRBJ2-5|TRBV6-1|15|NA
CASGHFRGLGETQYF
TGTGCCAGCGGCCATTTCAGGGGATTGGGAGAGACCCAGTACTTC
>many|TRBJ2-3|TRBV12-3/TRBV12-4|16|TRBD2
CASQVKTSGSTDTQYF
TGTGCCAGCCAAGTCAAAACTAGCGGAAGCACAGATACGCAGTATTTT
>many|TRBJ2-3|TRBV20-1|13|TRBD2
CSASRLAADTQYF
TGCAGTGCTAGTCGACTAGCGGCAGATACGCAGTATTTT
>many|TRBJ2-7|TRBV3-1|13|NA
CASSQEWGREQYF
TGTGCCAGCAGCCAAGAGTGGGGACGCGAGCAGTACTTC
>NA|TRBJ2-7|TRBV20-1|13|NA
CSASKGLLYEQYF
TGCAGTGCTTCTAAGGGCCTACTCTACGAGCAGTACTTC
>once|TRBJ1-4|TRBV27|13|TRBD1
CASGHRGREKLFF
TGTGCCAGCGGGCACAGGGGGCGGGAAAAACTGTTTTTT
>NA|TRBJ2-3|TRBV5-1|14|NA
CASSLQTSTDTQYF
TGCGCCAGCAGCTTACAGACTAGCACAGATACGCAGTATTTT
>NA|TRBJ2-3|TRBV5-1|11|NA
CTSSAGNTQYF
TGCACCAGCAGCGCAGGGAATACGCAGTATTTT
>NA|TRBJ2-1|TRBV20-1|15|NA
CSAGAGRSSYNEQFF
TGCAGTGCTGGGGCGGGCAGGAGCTCCTACAATGAGCAGTTCTTC
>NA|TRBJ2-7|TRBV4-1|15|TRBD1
CASSKPGQGTGEQYF
TGCGCCAGCAGCAAGCCGGGACAGGGGACGGGCGAGCAGTACTTC
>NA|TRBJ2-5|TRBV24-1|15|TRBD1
CATSDLQGAGETQYF
TGTGCCACCAGTGATTTGCAGGGGGCGGGAGAGACCCAGTACTTC
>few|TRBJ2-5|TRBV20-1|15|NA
CSASPPAGFIETQYF
TGCAGTGCTAGCCCCCCGGCAGGGTTTATCGAGACCCAGTACTTC
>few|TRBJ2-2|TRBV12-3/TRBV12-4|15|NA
CASRSGTANTGELFF
TGTGCCAGCAGATCCGGGACCGCGAACACCGGGGAGCTGTTTTTT
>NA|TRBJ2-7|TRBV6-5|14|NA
CASSRDTISYEQYF
TGTGCCAGCAGTCGGGACACTATCTCCTACGAGCAGTACTTC
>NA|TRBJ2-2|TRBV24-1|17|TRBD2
CATSDPSRLAGTGELFF
TGTGCCACCAGTGATCCGAGCCGACTAGCGGGGACCGGGGAGCTGTTTTTT
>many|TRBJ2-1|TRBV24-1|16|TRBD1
CATSDPLRGTYNEQFF
TGTGCCACCAGTGATCCCCTCAGGGGGACCTACAATGAGCAGTTCTTC